This TCR beta chain was captured by sequencing in a study of blood T cell repertoires in COVID-19. Turning to the study itself: PBMCs, B-cell-depleted T cells, or T cells provided the cDNA or gDNA that made up the material.

The Seattle site enrolled patients during active infection and followed them longitudinally. Original methodology: Reference gene primer amplification yielded estimated nucleated cell counts. TCRdb's table, derived via immunoSEQ multiplex PCR, lists solely in-frame clones and lacks some. V, J and clone size derive from that table, while D and trimming were established from the DNA sequence. This sample has roughly 330,000 clones; about 87% occur once, and the top ten carry just over 9.5%. The CDR3 loop spans 14 amino acids. The ends lost 4 bases at V and 5 bases at J; junction bases unmatched: 3. CDR1 is SGHTA and CDR2 is FQGNSA in the germline V gene.

The clonotype originates from a man aged 30-40 years with COVID-19, enrolled during active disease. The sample taken for sequencing was peripheral blood. This chain links TRBV7-2 with TRBJ1-4, with TRBD1 matching 8 bases. As DNA, the CDR3 is TGTGCCAGCAGCTCGAGGACAGGGAATGAAAAACTGTTTTTT. Amino acid sequence: CASSSRTGNEKLFF. The whole variable domain, remainder taken from reference TRBV7-2 and TRBJ1-4, is GAGVSQSPSNKVTEKGKDVELRCDPISGHTALYWYRQSLGQGLEFLIYFQGNSAPDKSGLPSDRFSAERTGGSVSTLTIQRTQQEDSAVYLCASSSRTGNEKLFFGSGTQLSVL.